This T cell receptor beta chain appears in the sequencing data of a study of blood T cell repertoires in COVID-19. Across the whole study: Specimens from acute and convalescent COVID-19 originated in the United States, Italy and Spain. Nucleic acid was either cDNA or gDNA, and it came from T cells, B-cell-depleted T cells, or PBMCs.

Per the study methods: Cell counts per sample came from amplifying reference gene primers. The repertoire was sequenced with immunoSEQ multiplex PCR; TCRdb's copy has only in-frame clones and lacks some. The DNA was the basis for D and trimming; V, J and clone size are from that table. The sample holds about 220,000 clones, approximately 86% seen once. Germline CDR1 reads SEHNR; CDR2 reads FQNEAQ (reference sequence). V shed 5 bases, J shed 3 bases, and the junction held 6 bases outside the gene matches. This CDR3 has 15 amino acids. This receptor was identified in a woman aged 25 to 45 who had recovered from COVID-19. The sequenced material came from peripheral blood. This chain joins TRBV7-9 and TRBJ2-2; 7 bases are a match to TRBD1. The CDR3 is CASSPQGRHTGELFF. CDR3 sequence (DNA): TGTGCCAGCAGCCCACAGGGGCGCCACACCGGGGAGCTGTTTTTT.